The rows below give T cell receptor beta chains drawn from one sample of a study of beta chain features in type 1 diabetes. This table comes from immunoSEQ multiplex PCR, and its TCRdb copy is limited to in-frame clones, with some not included. The sample lists more than 150,000 clones, 7% to 10% occurring once. Specimen: central memory CD4+ T cells from blood. The receptors come from a woman between 18 and 29 years old in good health. The CDR3 runs from the conserved cysteine through the conserved F or W. D genes are given only for firm matches. The size entry is marked missing in some rows and otherwise reads once, few, many or a size class.

V gene	clone size	D gene	J gene	CDR3 protein	CDR3 DNA
TRBV11-2	few	TRBD1	TRBJ2-7	CASSLDGTGQHIF	TGTGCCAGCAGCTTAGATGGGACGGGACAGCATATCTTC
TRBV30	few	.	TRBJ1-5	CAWSPEDSNQPQHF	TGTGCCTGGAGTCCCGAGGATAGCAATCAGCCCCAGCATTTT
TRBV29-1	few	.	TRBJ2-7	CSARIGADYEQYF	TGCAGCGCCCGAATTGGGGCAGACTACGAGCAGTACTTC
TRBV18	.	TRBD1	TRBJ2-3	CASSPSAGGLDTQYF	TGTGCCAGCTCACCTTCGGCAGGGGGCTTGGATACGCAGTATTTT
TRBV5-6	.	.	TRBJ1-1	CASSSSGSMNTEAFF	TGTGCCAGCAGCTCCTCAGGGTCCATGAACACTGAAGCTTTCTTT
TRBV9	many	.	TRBJ1-6	CASSVRVYNSPLHF	TGTGCCAGCAGCGTACGAGTGTATAATTCACCCCTCCACTTT
TRBV30	.	TRBD1	TRBJ1-4	CACQTGGNEKLFF	TGTGCCTGCCAGACAGGGGGAAATGAAAAACTGTTTTTT
TRBV19	few	.	TRBJ2-1	CASKFGGTHRDEQFF	TGTGCCAGTAAGTTCGGCGGGACTCACCGCGATGAGCAGTTCTTC
TRBV11-2	.	.	TRBJ2-7	CASSSFSYEQYF	TGTGCCAGCAGCTCATTTTCCTACGAGCAGTACTTC
TRBV6-5	few	.	TRBJ2-5	CASSYFAGQETQYF	TGTGCCAGCAGTTACTTCGCAGGACAAGAGACCCAGTACTTC
TRBV14	.	.	TRBJ1-1	CASSQVSNTEAFF	TGTGCCAGCAGCCAAGTTAGTAACACTGAAGCTTTCTTT
TRBV7-8	few	TRBD1	TRBJ2-7	CASSSWGQSYEQYF	TGTGCCAGCAGCTCTTGGGGACAGTCCTACGAGCAGTACTTC
TRBV6-5	many	.	TRBJ1-5	CASRRQSNQPQHF	TGTGCCAGCAGGAGACAGAGCAATCAGCCCCAGCATTTT
TRBV6-1	few	TRBD1	TRBJ2-7	CASLGTGVGAQYF	TGTGCCAGCTTGGGGACAGGAGTGGGGGCGCAGTACTTC
TRBV6-6	few	TRBD1	TRBJ2-7	CASSYSGQGAYEQYF	TGTGCCAGCAGTTACTCGGGACAGGGGGCGTACGAGCAGTACTTC
TRBV25-1	few	TRBD2	TRBJ2-5	CASSDLLAGEVAQYF	TGTGCCAGCAGTGACCTACTAGCGGGAGAAGTGGCCCAGTACTTC
TRBV5-1	few	.	TRBJ2-7	CASSLNLARGFDEQYF	TGCGCCAGCAGCTTAAATCTGGCCAGGGGTTTCGACGAGCAGTACTTC
TRBV18	.	TRBD1	TRBJ1-4	CAGSRDRNEKLFF	TGCGCCGGCAGCCGGGACAGAAATGAAAAACTGTTTTTT
TRBV29-1	.	TRBD1	TRBJ1-2	CSGTGKHGYTF	TGCAGCGGGACAGGGAAGCATGGCTACACCTTC
TRBV9	few	.	TRBJ1-5	CASSLGQGRNQPQHF	TGTGCCAGCAGCTTAGGCCAGGGAAGGAATCAGCCCCAGCATTTT
TRBV19	.	TRBD2	TRBJ2-3	CASNGLAGTDTQYF	TGTGCCAGTAATGGACTAGCGGGAACGGATACGCAGTATTTT
TRBV19	few	.	TRBJ2-2	CASLGGANTGELFF	TGTGCCAGTCTCGGCGGTGCGAACACCGGGGAGCTGTTTTTT
TRBV7-9	.	.	TRBJ2-3	CASSSGSVWSTDTQYF	TGTGCCAGCAGCTCCGGCAGCGTCTGGAGCACAGATACGCAGTATTTT
TRBV30	few	TRBD1	TRBJ1-1	CAWGRQGGMNTEAFF	TGTGCCTGGGGAAGACAGGGGGGTATGAACACTGAAGCTTTCTTT
TRBV5-6	few	TRBD1	TRBJ1-1	CASSLGQDFWVTEAFF	TGTGCCAGCAGCCTCGGACAGGATTTCTGGGTCACTGAAGCTTTCTTT
TRBV19	.	.	TRBJ2-5	CASSSTRGTQYF	TGTGCCAGTAGTTCCACGCGGGGGACCCAGTACTTC
TRBV5-1	.	TRBD2	TRBJ2-1	CASSLAGALLNEQFF	TGCGCCAGCAGCTTAGCGGGGGCCCTACTCAATGAGCAGTTCTTC
TRBV13	few	TRBD1	TRBJ1-2	CASSPDRNYGYTF	TGTGCCAGCAGCCCGGACAGGAACTATGGCTACACCTTC
TRBV7-6	.	.	TRBJ2-2	CASSLARTGELFF	TGTGCCAGCAGCTTAGCGCGGACCGGGGAGCTGTTTTTT